Each of the 10 T cell receptor beta chains below was sequenced from the same sample in a study of T cells in localized non-small cell lung cancer. Sequencing used immunoSEQ multiplex PCR; TCRdb keeps in-frame clones, though not all of them. The table has about 40,000 clones, around 81% seen once. The sample was peripheral blood mononuclear cells, taken before any cancer treatment. Receptors originate from a male donor aged 60 or over with stage II lung adenocarcinoma.

The chain uses TRBV10-2 and TRBJ2-7; TRBD1 aligns across 8 bases. The V gene end was trimmed by 6 bases and the J gene end by 3 bases; junction bases not matched to a gene: 1. The CDR3 runs to 12 residues. Germline loops: CDR1 WSHSY, CDR2 SAAADI. The DNA for the CDR3 is TGCGCCAGCAGGGACAGGGACTACGAGCAGTACTTC. It encodes CASRDRDYEQYF.

The chain couples TRBV5-1 to TRBJ2-5; 7 bases match TRBD2. Germline CDR1 and CDR2: SGHRS and YFSETQ. V dropped 3 bases and J dropped 2; count of bases not matched to a gene: 10. CDR3 size: 16 residues. CDR3: CASSSIPGRGQETQYF. In DNA form, the CDR3 reads TGCGCCAGCAGCTCCATACCTGGGAGGGGTCAAGAGACCCAGTACTTC.

The gene calls are TRBV7-3 and TRBJ2-1, with 8 bases matching TRBD2. V lost 1 base and J lost 8; bases outside the gene matches: 10. Germline CDR1 is SGHTA and CDR2 is FQGTGA. The CDR3 is 16 residues long. The CDR3 loop is CASSLSFSGRIHEQFF. CDR3 sequence (DNA): TGTGCCAGCAGCTTAAGTTTCAGCGGGAGAATTCATGAGCAGTTCTTC.

V is TRBV7-2 and J is TRBJ2-1; D might be TRBD1 or TRBD2, each matching 5 bases. V was clipped by 5 bases and J by 3 bases, with 14 bases between them. CDR1 and CDR2 (germline): SGHTA, FQGNSA. The CDR3 totals 15 residues. In DNA, the CDR3 is TGTGCCAGCAGCCAGCCACCGGGACGCTACAATGAGCAGTTCTTC. It yields the protein CASSQPPGRYNEQFF.

The chain combines TRBV18 with TRBJ1-5, with D possibly TRBD1 on 6 matching bases. The CDR3 totals 15 residues. CDR1 KGHSH and CDR2 LQKENI come from the germline V gene. Trimming pared 3 bases from V and 5 bases from J, leaving 14 bases between. Written as DNA, the CDR3 is TGTGCCAGCTCACCGACCACAGGGCGGGATCAGCCCCAGCATTTT. Protein sequence: CASSPTTGRDQPQHF.

This chain's CDR3 is CASSLVSRVGTEAFF. CDR3 bases: TGTGCCAGCAGCTTAGTCTCGAGGGTTGGCACTGAAGCTTTCTTT. The rearrangement uses TRBV7-2 and TRBJ1-1; the D is unclear. Looked up from germline, CDR1 is SGHTA and CDR2 is FQGNSA. The V end was cut by 1 base, the J end by 4 bases, with 13 bases between. CDR3 length: 15 amino acids.

This clone was observed a single time. The CDR3 is CASRLQGGNTEAFF. For the CDR3, the DNA is TGTGCCAGCCGTCTACAGGGAGGAAACACTGAAGCTTTCTTT. V is TRBV2 and J is TRBJ1-1; weak D call: TRBD1 (6 bases). Germline V gene sequence: CDR1 SNHLY, CDR2 FYNNEI. The CDR3 loop spans 14 amino acids. The V and J ends lost 8 bases and 2 bases respectively, with 15 bases between them.

This chain's CDR3 is CASRRENTDTQYF. The CDR3, as DNA: TGTGCCAGCAGGAGGGAGAACACAGATACGCAGTATTTT. The chain links TRBV7-9 to TRBJ2-3, with a tentative D call TRBD2 (5 bases). V was cut by 6 bases and J by 2 bases, with 9 bases left in between. Germline V gene sequence: CDR1 SEHNR, CDR2 FQNEAQ (reference sequence). This CDR3 is built from 13 residues. The full variable domain, completed using reference TRBV7-9 and TRBJ2-3, is DTGVSQNPRHKITKRGQNVTFRCDPISEHNRLYWYRQTLGQGPEFLTYFQNEAQLEKSRLLSDRFSAERPKGSFSTLEIQRTEQGDSAMYLCASRRENTDTQYFGPGTRLTVL.

This clone was counted once. The V gene is TRBV28, the J gene TRBJ1-1; no clear D gene. This CDR3 region has 15 residues. The germline gives CDR1 MDHEN, CDR2 SYDVKM. V was cut by 2 bases and J by 0 bases, with 10 bases left in between. CDR3 sequence reads: CASSLIRQMNTEAFF. The CDR3 bases are TGTGCCAGCAGTTTAATTCGGCAGATGAACACTGAAGCTTTCTTT.

This clone was seen a single time. The gene calls are TRBV6-1 and TRBJ1-5; D unresolved. CDR3 length: 17 residues. CDR1 is MNHNS and CDR2 is SASEGT in the germline V gene. The V end was cut by 3 bases, the J end by 3 bases, with 18 bases between. CDR3 region: CASSDRAGWNDNQPQHF. DNA of the CDR3: TGTGCCAGCAGTGACCGGGCGGGGTGGAACGACAATCAGCCCCAGCATTTT.